This TCR beta chain is drawn from a study of cytomegalovirus exposure and HLA in healthy donors. Vbeta (60) and Jbeta (13) primers were used in the PCR. Sequencing used immunoSEQ multiplex PCR; TCRdb keeps in-frame clones, though not all of them. The sample has around 130,000 clones, roughly 80% seen once. Sequenced: PBMCs. The receptor comes from a female donor in good health and CMV-seronegative.

The CDR3 sequence is CASRGPNEQFF. DNA for the CDR3: TGTGCCAGCAGGGGCCCCAATGAGCAGTTCTTC. The rearrangement joins TRBV5-6 to TRBJ2-1; D gene uncertain. The germline V gene has CDR1 SGHDT and CDR2 YYEEEE. V dropped 5 bases and J dropped 6 bases, with 6 bases sitting between them. The CDR3 extends over 11 amino acids.